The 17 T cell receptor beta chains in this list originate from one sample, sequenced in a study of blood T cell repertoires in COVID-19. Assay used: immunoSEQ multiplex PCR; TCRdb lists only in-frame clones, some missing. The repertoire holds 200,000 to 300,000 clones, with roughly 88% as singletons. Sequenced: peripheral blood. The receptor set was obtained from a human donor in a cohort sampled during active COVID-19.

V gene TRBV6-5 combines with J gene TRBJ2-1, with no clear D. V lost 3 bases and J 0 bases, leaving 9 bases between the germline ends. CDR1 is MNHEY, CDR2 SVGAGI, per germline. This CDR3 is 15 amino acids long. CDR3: CASSYNQDSYNEQFF. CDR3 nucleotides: TGTGCCAGCAGTTATAACCAGGACTCCTACAATGAGCAGTTCTTC.

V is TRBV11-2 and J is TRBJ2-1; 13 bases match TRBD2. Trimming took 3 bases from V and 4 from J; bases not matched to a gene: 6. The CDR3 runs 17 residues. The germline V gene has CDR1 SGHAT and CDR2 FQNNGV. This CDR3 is CASSLDLGLAGYNEQFF. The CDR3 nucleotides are TGTGCCAGCAGCTTGGACCTGGGACTAGCGGGATACAATGAGCAGTTCTTC.

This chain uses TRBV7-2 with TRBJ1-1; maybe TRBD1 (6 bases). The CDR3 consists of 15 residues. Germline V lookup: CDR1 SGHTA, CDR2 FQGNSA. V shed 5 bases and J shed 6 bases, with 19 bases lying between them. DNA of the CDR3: TGTGCCAGCAGCAAAGTCGGCAGGGAGGGGGCTGAAGCTTTCTTT. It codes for CASSKVGREGAEAFF.

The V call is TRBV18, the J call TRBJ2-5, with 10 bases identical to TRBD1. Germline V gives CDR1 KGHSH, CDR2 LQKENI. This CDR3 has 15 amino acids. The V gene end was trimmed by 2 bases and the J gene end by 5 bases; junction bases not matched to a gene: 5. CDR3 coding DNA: TGTGCCAGCTCACCAGAGGGACAGGGGATGGAGACCCAGTACTTC. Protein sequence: CASSPEGQGMETQYF.

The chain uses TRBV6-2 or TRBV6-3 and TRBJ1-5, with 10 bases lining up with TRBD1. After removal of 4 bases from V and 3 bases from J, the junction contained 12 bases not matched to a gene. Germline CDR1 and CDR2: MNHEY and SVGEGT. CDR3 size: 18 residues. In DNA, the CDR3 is TGTGCCAGCAGTTCCCCGGACAGGGGGTACATTATCAATCAGCCCCAGCATTTT. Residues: CASSSPDRGYIINQPQHF.

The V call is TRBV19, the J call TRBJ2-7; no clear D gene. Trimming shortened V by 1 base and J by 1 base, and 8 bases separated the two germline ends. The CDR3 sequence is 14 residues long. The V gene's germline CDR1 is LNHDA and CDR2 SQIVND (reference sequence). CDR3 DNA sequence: TGTGCCAGTAGTATAGTAGCCCTTTCCTACGAGCAGTACTTC. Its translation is CASSIVALSYEQYF.

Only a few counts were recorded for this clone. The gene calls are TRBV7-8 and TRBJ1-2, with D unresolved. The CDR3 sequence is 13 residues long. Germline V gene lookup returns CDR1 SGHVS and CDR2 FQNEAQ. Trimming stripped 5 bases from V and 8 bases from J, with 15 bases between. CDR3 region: CASSPRIGRGYTF. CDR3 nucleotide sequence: TGTGCCAGCAGCCCCCGTATTGGGAGAGGCTACACCTTC.

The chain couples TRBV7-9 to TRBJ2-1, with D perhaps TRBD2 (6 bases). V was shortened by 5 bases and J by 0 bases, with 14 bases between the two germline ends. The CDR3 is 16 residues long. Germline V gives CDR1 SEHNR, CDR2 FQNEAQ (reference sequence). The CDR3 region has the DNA TGTGCCAGCAGCCACCGGGACTTCGACTCCTACAATGAGCAGTTCTTC. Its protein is CASSHRDFDSYNEQFF.

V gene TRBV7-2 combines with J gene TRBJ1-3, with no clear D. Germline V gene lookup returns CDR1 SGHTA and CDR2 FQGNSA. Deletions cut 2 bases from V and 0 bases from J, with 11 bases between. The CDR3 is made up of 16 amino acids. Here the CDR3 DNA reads TGTGCCAGCAGCTTAAACCATGCTACCTCTGGAAACACCATATATTTT. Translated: CASSLNHATSGNTIYF. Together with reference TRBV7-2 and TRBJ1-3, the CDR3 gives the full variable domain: GAGVSQSPSNKVTEKGKDVELRCDPISGHTALYWYRQSLGQGLEFLIYFQGNSAPDKSGLPSDRFSAERTGGSVSTLTIQRTQQEDSAVYLCASSLNHATSGNTIYFGEGSWLTVV.

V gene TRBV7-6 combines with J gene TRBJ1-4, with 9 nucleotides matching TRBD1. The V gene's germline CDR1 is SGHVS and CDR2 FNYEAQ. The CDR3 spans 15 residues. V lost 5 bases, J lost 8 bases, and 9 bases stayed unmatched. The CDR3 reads CASSSTGGWGEKLFF. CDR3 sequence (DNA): TGTGCCAGCAGCAGCACAGGGGGCTGGGGGGAAAAACTGTTTTTT.

The CDR3 spells CASSFPARGVRQETQYF. The CDR3 DNA reads TGTGCCAGCAGCTTCCCGGCCCGGGGGGTCCGTCAAGAGACCCAGTACTTC. The rearrangement links TRBV7-9 to TRBJ2-5; TRBD2 matches 7 bases. Trimming at V came to 3 bases and at J to 2 bases, leaving 12 bases not matched to a gene. Germline assignment: CDR1 SEHNR and CDR2 FQNEAQ (reference sequence). CDR3 length: 17 residues.

CDR3 in DNA: TGTGCCAGCAGTGAATCGTGGACAGGCTTAACCTACGAGCAGTACTTC. Encoded protein: CASSESWTGLTYEQYF. The chain uses TRBV2 and TRBJ2-7, with TRBD1 identical over 7 bases. V lost 2 bases, J lost 2 bases, and 9 bases stayed unmatched. CDR3 length: 16 amino acids. Per the germline V gene, CDR1 is SNHLY and CDR2 is FYNNEI. Supplemented by reference TRBV2 and TRBJ2-7, the full variable domain reads EPEVTQTPSHQVTQMGQEVILRCVPISNHLYFYWYRQILGQKVEFLVSFYNNEISEKSEIFDDQFSVERPDGSNFTLKIRSTKLEDSAMYFCASSESWTGLTYEQYFGPGTRLTVT.

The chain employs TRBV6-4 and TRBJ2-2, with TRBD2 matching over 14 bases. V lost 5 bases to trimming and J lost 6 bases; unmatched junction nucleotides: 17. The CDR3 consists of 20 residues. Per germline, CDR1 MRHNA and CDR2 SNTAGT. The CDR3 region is CASSKTGTSGSWVSPGELFF. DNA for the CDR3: TGTGCCAGCAGTAAGACCGGGACTAGCGGGAGTTGGGTATCTCCCGGGGAGCTGTTTTTT.

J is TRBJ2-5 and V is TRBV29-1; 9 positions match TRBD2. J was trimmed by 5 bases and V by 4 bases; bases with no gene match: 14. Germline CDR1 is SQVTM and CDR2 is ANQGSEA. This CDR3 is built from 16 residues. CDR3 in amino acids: CSVAASGEGRGETQYF. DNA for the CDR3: TGCAGCGTTGCGGCTAGCGGGGAAGGCCGGGGGGAGACCCAGTACTTC.

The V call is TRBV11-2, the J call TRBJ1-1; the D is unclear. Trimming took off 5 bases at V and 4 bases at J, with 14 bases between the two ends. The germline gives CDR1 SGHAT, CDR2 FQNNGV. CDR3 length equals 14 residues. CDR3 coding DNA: TGTGCCAGCAGCCCGAGGCCCGAGGGCACTGAAGCTTTCTTT. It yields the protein CASSPRPEGTEAFF.

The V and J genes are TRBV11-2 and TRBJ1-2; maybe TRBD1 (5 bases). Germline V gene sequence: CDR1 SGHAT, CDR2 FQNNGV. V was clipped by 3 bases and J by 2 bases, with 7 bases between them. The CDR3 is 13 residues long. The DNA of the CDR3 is TGTGCCAGCAGCTTGGGGCGGAACTATGGCTACACCTTC. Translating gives CASSLGRNYGYTF. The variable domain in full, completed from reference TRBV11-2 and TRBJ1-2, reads EAGVAQSPRYKIIEKRQSVAFWCNPISGHATLYWYQQILGQGPKLLIQFQNNGVVDDSQLPKDRFSAERLKGVDSTLKIQPAKLEDSAVYLCASSLGRNYGYTFGSGTRLTVV.

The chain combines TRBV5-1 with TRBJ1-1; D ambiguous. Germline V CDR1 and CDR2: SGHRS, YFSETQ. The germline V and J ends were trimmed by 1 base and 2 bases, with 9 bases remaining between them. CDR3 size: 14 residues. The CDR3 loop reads CASSLFNRNTEAFF. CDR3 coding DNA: TGCGCCAGCAGCTTGTTTAACAGAAACACTGAAGCTTTCTTT.